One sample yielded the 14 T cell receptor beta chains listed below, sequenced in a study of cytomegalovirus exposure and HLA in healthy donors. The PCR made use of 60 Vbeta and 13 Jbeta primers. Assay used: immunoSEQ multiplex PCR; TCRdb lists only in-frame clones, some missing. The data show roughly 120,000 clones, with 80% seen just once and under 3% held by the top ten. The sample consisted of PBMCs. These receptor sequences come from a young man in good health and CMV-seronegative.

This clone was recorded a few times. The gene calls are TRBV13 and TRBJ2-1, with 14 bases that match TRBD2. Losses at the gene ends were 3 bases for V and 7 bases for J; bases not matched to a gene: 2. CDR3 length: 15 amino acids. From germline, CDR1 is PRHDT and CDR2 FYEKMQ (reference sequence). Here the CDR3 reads CASSFGTSGSNEQFF. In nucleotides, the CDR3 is TGTGCCAGCAGCTTCGGGACTAGCGGGAGTAATGAGCAGTTCTTC.

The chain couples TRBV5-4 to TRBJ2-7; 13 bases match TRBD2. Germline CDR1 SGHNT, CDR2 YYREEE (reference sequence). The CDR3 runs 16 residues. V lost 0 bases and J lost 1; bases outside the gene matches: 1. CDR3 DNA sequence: TGTGCCAGCAGCTTGGGGGGACTAGCGGGATCCTACGAGCAGTACTTC. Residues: CASSLGGLAGSYEQYF.

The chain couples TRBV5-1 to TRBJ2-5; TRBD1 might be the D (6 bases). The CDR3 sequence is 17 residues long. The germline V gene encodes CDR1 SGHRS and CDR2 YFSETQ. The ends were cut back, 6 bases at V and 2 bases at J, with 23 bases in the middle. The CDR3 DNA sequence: TGCGCCAGCACCCTCCTAGGTCGACTGGGGGCTCAAGAGACCCAGTACTTC. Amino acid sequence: CASTLLGRLGAQETQYF.

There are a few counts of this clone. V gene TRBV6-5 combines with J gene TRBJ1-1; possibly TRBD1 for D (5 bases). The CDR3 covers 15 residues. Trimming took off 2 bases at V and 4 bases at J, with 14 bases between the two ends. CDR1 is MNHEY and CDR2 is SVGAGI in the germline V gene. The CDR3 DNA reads TGTGCCAGCAGTTACACCCGCCCGGGGGGCACTGAAGCTTTCTTT. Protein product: CASSYTRPGGTEAFF.

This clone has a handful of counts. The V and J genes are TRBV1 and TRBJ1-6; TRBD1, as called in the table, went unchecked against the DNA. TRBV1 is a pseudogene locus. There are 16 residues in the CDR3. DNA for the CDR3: TGCACCAGCAGCAACAGACAGGGCGACTATAATTCACCCCTCCACTTT. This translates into CTSSNRQGDYNSPLHF.

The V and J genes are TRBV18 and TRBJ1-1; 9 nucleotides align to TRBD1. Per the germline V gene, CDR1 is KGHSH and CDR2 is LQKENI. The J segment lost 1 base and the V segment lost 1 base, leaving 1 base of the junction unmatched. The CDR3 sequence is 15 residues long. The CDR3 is CASSPRTGENTEAFF. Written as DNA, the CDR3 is TGTGCCAGCTCACCACGGACAGGGGAGAACACTGAAGCTTTCTTT.

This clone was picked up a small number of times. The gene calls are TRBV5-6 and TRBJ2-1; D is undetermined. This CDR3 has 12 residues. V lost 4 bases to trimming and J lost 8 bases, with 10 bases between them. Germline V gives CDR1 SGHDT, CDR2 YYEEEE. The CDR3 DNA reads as TGTGCCAGCAGCGATACACGGGATGAGCAGTTCTTC. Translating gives CASSDTRDEQFF.

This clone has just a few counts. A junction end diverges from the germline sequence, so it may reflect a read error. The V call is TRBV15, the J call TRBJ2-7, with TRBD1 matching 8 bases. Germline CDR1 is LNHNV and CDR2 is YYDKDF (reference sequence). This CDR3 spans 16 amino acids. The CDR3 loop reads CATSRETGAPAYEQYF. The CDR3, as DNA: TGTGCCACCAGTAGAGAGACAGGGGCACCGGCCTACGAGCAGTACTTC.

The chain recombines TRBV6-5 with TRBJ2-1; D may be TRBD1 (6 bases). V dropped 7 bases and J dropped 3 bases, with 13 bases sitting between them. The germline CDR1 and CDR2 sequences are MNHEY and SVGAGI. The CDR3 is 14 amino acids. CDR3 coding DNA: TGTGCCAGCACCTCGACAGGAAACTACAATGAGCAGTTCTTC. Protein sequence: CASTSTGNYNEQFF.

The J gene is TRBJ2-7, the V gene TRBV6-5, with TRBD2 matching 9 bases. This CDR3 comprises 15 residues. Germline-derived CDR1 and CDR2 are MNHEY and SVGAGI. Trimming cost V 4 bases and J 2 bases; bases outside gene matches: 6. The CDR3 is CASSSGTSPAYEQYF. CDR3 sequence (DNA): TGTGCCAGCAGTTCCGGGACTAGCCCAGCCTACGAGCAGTACTTC.

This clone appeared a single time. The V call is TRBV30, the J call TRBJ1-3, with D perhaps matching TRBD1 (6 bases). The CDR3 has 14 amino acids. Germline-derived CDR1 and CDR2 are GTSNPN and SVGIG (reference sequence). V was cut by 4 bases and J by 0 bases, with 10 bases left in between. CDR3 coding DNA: TGTGCCTGGATCAAACAGGGCTCTGGAAACACCATATATTTT. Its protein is CAWIKQGSGNTIYF.

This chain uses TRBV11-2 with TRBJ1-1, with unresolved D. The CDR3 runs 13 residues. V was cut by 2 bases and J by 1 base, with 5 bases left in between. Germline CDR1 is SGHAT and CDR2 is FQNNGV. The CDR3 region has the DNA TGTGCCAGCAGCTTACAGGAGAACACTGAAGCTTTCTTT. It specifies CASSLQENTEAFF.

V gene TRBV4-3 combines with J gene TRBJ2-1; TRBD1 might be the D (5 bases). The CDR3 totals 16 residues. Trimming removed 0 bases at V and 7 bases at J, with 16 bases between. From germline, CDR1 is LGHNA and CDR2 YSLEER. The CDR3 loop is CASSQDWGTGDNEQFF. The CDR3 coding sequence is TGCGCCAGCAGCCAAGATTGGGGCACTGGGGATAATGAGCAGTTCTTC.

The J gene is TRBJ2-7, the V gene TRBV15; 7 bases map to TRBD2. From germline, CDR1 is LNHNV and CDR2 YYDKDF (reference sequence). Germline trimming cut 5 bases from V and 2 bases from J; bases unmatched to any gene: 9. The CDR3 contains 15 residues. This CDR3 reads CATSEGLAVAYEQYF. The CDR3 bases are TGTGCCACCAGCGAGGGGCTAGCGGTGGCCTACGAGCAGTACTTC.